This TCR beta chain was captured in a study of cytomegalovirus exposure and HLA in healthy donors. Primers included in the PCR were 60 Vbeta and 13 Jbeta primers. Data came from immunoSEQ multiplex PCR; TCRdb stores just in-frame clones and leaves some out. Here the sample spans about 160,000 clones, roughly 79% being singletons. V was shortened by 5 bases and J by 4 bases, with 17 bases between the two germline ends. The CDR3 contains 15 residues. CDR1 MNHEY and CDR2 SMNVEV come from the germline V gene (reference sequence). This TCR was sampled from a woman aged 45-65 years in good health and CMV-seronegative. The sample comprised PBMCs. This rearrangement joins TRBV27 to TRBJ1-1, with D possibly TRBD1 on 5 matching bases. The CDR3: CASSPSSRVITEAFF. CDR3 nucleotide sequence: TGTGCCAGCAGTCCCTCAAGCAGGGTCATCACTGAAGCTTTCTTT.